This entry lists 31 T cell receptor beta chains sequenced from one sample in a study of long-term antiretroviral therapy in people with HIV. Running of the v3.0 immunoSEQ assay took place at survey level. This table comes from immunoSEQ multiplex PCR, and its TCRdb copy is limited to in-frame clones, with some not included. The sample records some 28,000 clones, roughly 88% being singletons. The sequencing here drew on unsorted PBMCs, taken 3 years after starting antiretroviral therapy. Receptors were obtained from a man in his forties with HIV.

The chain recombines TRBV20-1 with TRBJ1-1; no reliable D call. Per germline, CDR1 DFQATT and CDR2 SNEGSKA (reference sequence). CDR3 length: 11 amino acids. The V end was cut by 3 bases, the J end by 11 bases, with 13 bases between. CDR3 amino acids: CSARSNLLAFF. The CDR3 region has the DNA TGCAGTGCTAGGTCGAATTTGTTGGCTTTCTTT.

This chain links TRBV11-2 with TRBJ1-1; tentatively, D is TRBD1 (6 bases). The CDR3 covers 16 residues. Trimming removed 8 bases from V and 0 bases from J, with 19 bases in between. CDR1 SGHAT and CDR2 FQNNGV come from the germline V gene. The CDR3 spells CASGLGGHGMNTEAFF. DNA for the CDR3: TGTGCCAGCGGCCTCGGGGGCCATGGAATGAACACTGAAGCTTTCTTT.

The V gene is TRBV7-8, the J gene TRBJ2-1; 8 nucleotides align to TRBD2. V shed 0 bases and J 4 bases; nucleotides not matched to a gene: 5. The CDR3 spans 16 residues. Germline-derived CDR1 and CDR2 are SGHVS and FQNEAQ. The CDR3 sequence: CASSLAQREPYNEQFF. The CDR3 DNA reads as TGTGCCAGCAGCTTAGCTCAGCGGGAGCCTTACAATGAGCAGTTCTTC. The whole variable domain, filled in from reference TRBV7-8 and TRBJ2-1, reads GAGVSQSPRYKVAKRGQDVALRCDPISGHVSLFWYQQALGQGPEFLTYFQNEAQLDKSGLPSDRFFAERPEGSVSTLKIQRTQQEDSAVYLCASSLAQREPYNEQFFGPGTRLTVL.

V gene TRBV7-9 combines with J gene TRBJ1-1; the D is unclear. Trimming cost V 1 base and J 6 bases, with 9 bases left between them. Germline CDR1 SEHNR, CDR2 FQNEAQ (reference sequence). This CDR3 has 13 amino acids. The CDR3 DNA reads as TGTGCCAGCAGCTTAGGGGCCAACCCTGAAGCTTTCTTT. The encoded protein is CASSLGANPEAFF.

This clone was detected only a few times. The V gene is TRBV7-9, the J gene TRBJ1-2; D gene uncertain. CDR1 SEHNR and CDR2 FQNEAQ come from the germline V gene (reference sequence). V was clipped by 6 bases and J by 5 bases, with 19 bases between them. The CDR3 length is 15 residues. DNA of the CDR3: TGTGCCAGCAGACCCCCGGCGGAGGGAGGATATGGCTACACCTTC. It encodes CASRPPAEGGYGYTF.

Concerning this clone itself: The junction differs from germline at one of its ends, possibly a read error. The chain recombines TRBV6-1 with TRBJ1-1, with 7 bases that match TRBD1. From germline, CDR1 is MNHNS and CDR2 SASEGT. CDR3 length equals 15 residues. The CDR3 loop is CASSETWTGGAETFF. The CDR3 DNA sequence: TGTGCCAGCAGTGAAACTTGGACAGGAGGAGCTGAAACTTTCTTT.

V and J are TRBV5-1 and TRBJ2-5, with 12 bases fitting TRBD2. J lost 5 bases, V lost 2 bases, and 4 bases had no gene match. CDR3 length: 15 residues. Looked up from germline, CDR1 is SGHRS and CDR2 is YFSETQ. DNA of the CDR3: TGCGCCAGCAGCTTCGCGCTAGCGGGAGGGGAGACCCAGTACTTC. Translation gives CASSFALAGGETQYF. The variable domain in full, with the rest retrieved from reference TRBV5-1 and TRBJ2-5, is KAGVTQTPRYLIKTRGQQVTLSCSPISGHRSVSWYQQTPGQGLQFLFEYFSETQRNKGNFPGRFSGRQFSNSRSEMNVSTLELGDSALYLCASSFALAGGETQYFGPGTRLLVL.

The chain is built from TRBV27 and TRBJ2-1; TRBD1 is a possible D gene (6 bases). Deletions cut 6 bases from V and 9 bases from J, with 15 bases between. This CDR3 comprises 13 residues. Germline V gives CDR1 MNHEY, CDR2 SMNVEV (reference sequence). CDR3 in amino acids: CASRSRQGIEQFF. The CDR3 nucleotides read TGTGCCAGCAGGTCAAGGCAGGGGATTGAGCAGTTCTTC.

V is TRBV7-9 and J is TRBJ1-1, with 9 nucleotides matching TRBD1. After removal of 4 bases from V and 5 bases from J, the junction contained 5 bases not matched to a gene. Germline CDR1 is SEHNR and CDR2 is FQNEAQ (reference sequence). The CDR3 extends over 14 amino acids. The CDR3 DNA sequence: TGTGCCAGCAGCTCCTCCGGGACAGGGACTGAAGCTTTCTTT. Translated, it gives CASSSSGTGTEAFF.

This chain uses TRBV6-1 with TRBJ1-2; the D gene is possibly TRBD1 (5 bases). Germline CDR1 is MNHNS and CDR2 is SASEGT. V was trimmed by 4 bases and J by 1 base, leaving 28 bases between them. The CDR3 extends over 20 amino acids. The CDR3 DNA follows: TGTGCCAGCAGTGCGCCCCGGGACCTGAATACGCTTAGTTTTAACTATGGCTACACCTTC. This codes for CASSAPRDLNTLSFNYGYTF.

The rearrangement joins TRBV5-4 to TRBJ2-3; TRBD2 is a possible D gene (5 bases). The CDR3 contains 16 residues. From germline, CDR1 is SGHNT and CDR2 YYREEE (reference sequence). V was cut by 2 bases and J by 3 bases, with 16 bases left in between. In DNA form, the CDR3 reads TGTGCCAGCAGCTTTCGAACTAGATCTCGGACAGATACGCAGTATTTT. It encodes CASSFRTRSRTDTQYF.

This chain uses TRBV13 with TRBJ2-1; no reliable D call. CDR3 length equals 13 residues. Per the germline V gene, CDR1 is PRHDT and CDR2 is FYEKMQ (reference sequence). V lost 3 bases to trimming and J lost 2 bases, with 5 bases between them. Here the CDR3 reads CASSFSTYNEQFF. The DNA of the CDR3 is TGTGCCAGCAGCTTCTCGACCTACAATGAGCAGTTCTTC. Drawing the rest from reference TRBV13 and TRBJ2-1, the complete variable domain is AAGVIQSPRHLIKEKRETATLKCYPIPRHDTVYWYQQGPGQDPQFLISFYEKMQSDKGSIPDRFSAQQFSDYHSELNMSSLELGDSALYFCASSFSTYNEQFFGPGTRLTVL.

V and J are TRBV2 and TRBJ2-7, with D possibly being TRBD1 (6 bases). The germline V gene has CDR1 SNHLY and CDR2 FYNNEI. CDR3 length equals 13 residues. Trimming shortened V by 6 bases and J by 3 bases, and 12 bases separated the two germline ends. The CDR3 region is CASRKDSSYEQYF. For the CDR3, the DNA is TGTGCCAGCAGGAAGGACAGTAGCTACGAGCAGTACTTC.

This sequence joins TRBV5-1 and TRBJ1-4; D gene uncertain. Germline lookup yields CDR1 SGHRS and CDR2 YFSETQ. This CDR3 region has 14 residues. The V end was cut by 0 bases, the J end by 5 bases, with 8 bases between. CDR3 amino acids: CASSLAGPNEKLFF. CDR3 nucleotides: TGCGCCAGCAGCTTGGCCGGCCCCAATGAAAAACTGTTTTTT.

This chain connects TRBV6-5 to TRBJ2-6; D is unclear. Germline loops: CDR1 MNHEY, CDR2 SVGAGI. The CDR3 has 15 amino acids. V was trimmed by 5 bases and J by 0 bases, leaving 8 bases between them. DNA of the CDR3: TGTGCCAGCAGTCAACTAAGCTCTGGGGCCAACGTCCTGACTTTC. It translates to CASSQLSSGANVLTF.

The gene calls are TRBV27 and TRBJ1-5; possibly TRBD1 for D (6 bases). The CDR3 extends over 15 amino acids. The V gene's germline CDR1 is MNHEY and CDR2 SMNVEV (reference sequence). Trimming shortened V by 1 base and J by 5 bases, and 12 bases separated the two germline ends. For the CDR3, the DNA is TGTGCCAGCAGTTTATTGGGCAGGGGAGATCAGCCCCAGCATTTT. Its protein product is CASSLLGRGDQPQHF.

The chain links TRBV5-8 to TRBJ2-3, with D possibly being TRBD1 or TRBD2 (6 bases each). Looked up from germline, CDR1 is SGHTS and CDR2 is YDEGEE. The V end was cut by 0 bases, the J end by 1 base, with 15 bases between. The CDR3 contains 17 residues. The CDR3 DNA reads TGTGCCAGCAGCTTGGACCCGGGGGCGCTGGGCACAGATACGCAGTATTTT. This codes for CASSLDPGALGTDTQYF.

J is TRBJ2-3 and V is TRBV10-3; possibly TRBD2 for D (6 bases). Trimming shortened V by 5 bases and J by 1 base, and 7 bases separated the two germline ends. Looked up from germline, CDR1 is ENHRY and CDR2 is SYGVKD. The CDR3 length is 13 residues. The CDR3 DNA is TGTGCCATCAGTTTAGCGGGCACAGATACGCAGTATTTT. Protein sequence: CAISLAGTDTQYF.

The rearrangement joins TRBV29-1 to TRBJ1-1; D is ambiguous. Trimming cost V 7 bases and J 0 bases, with 15 bases left between them. The CDR3 has 14 residues. From germline, CDR1 is SQVTM and CDR2 ANQGSEA. The CDR3 region has the DNA TGCAGCGCGCACCGGTCCTCGATGAACACTGAAGCTTTCTTT. As protein: CSAHRSSMNTEAFF.

The CDR3 nucleotides read TGTGCCAGCAGCTCTGAACAGGGGGCTGCCTACGAGCAGTACTTC. This encodes CASSSEQGAAYEQYF. The chain employs TRBV5-6 and TRBJ2-7, with TRBD1 matching 9 bases. CDR3 length equals 15 residues. With V trimmed by 3 bases and J by 2 bases, 6 bases remained unmatched. Germline loops: CDR1 SGHDT, CDR2 YYEEEE.

This chain joins TRBV5-1 and TRBJ1-1; the match to TRBD1 covers 11 bases. Germline V gene data show CDR1 as SGHRS and CDR2 as YFSETQ. This CDR3 region has 14 residues. Germline trimming cut 5 bases from V and 6 bases from J; bases unmatched to any gene: 6. For the CDR3, the DNA is TGCGCCAGCAGAACCGGGACAGGGGGTGCTGAAGCTTTCTTT. As protein: CASRTGTGGAEAFF.

The chain carries TRBV5-1 and TRBJ1-5, with 10 bases lining up with TRBD1. After removal of 4 bases from V and 3 bases from J, the junction contained 4 bases not matched to a gene. Germline V gene data show CDR1 as SGHRS and CDR2 as YFSETQ. The CDR3 spans 15 residues. The chain's CDR3 is CASSAGTGANQPQHF. DNA for the CDR3: TGCGCCAGCAGCGCCGGGACAGGGGCCAATCAGCCCCAGCATTTT.

Notes on this clone: The same CDR3 arises from other DNA sequences in this sample as well. The chain has TRBV5-1 and TRBJ1-1, with D possibly TRBD1 on 6 matching bases. Trimming took 4 bases from V and 4 from J, leaving 11 bases between them. The CDR3 spans 13 residues. The germline V gene encodes CDR1 SGHRS and CDR2 YFSETQ. The DNA for the CDR3 is TGCGCCAGCAGCCCAGGAGGGGGCACTGAAGCTTTCTTT. Its protein product is CASSPGGGTEAFF.

The chain carries TRBV4-1 and TRBJ2-1; no reliable D call. This CDR3 spans 14 amino acids. Germline CDR1 MGHRA, CDR2 YSYEKL. The V and J ends lost 7 bases and 5 bases respectively, with 15 bases between them. The CDR3 coding sequence is TGCGCCAGCAACCCGCCCCCCGGTAACAATGAGCAGTTCTTC. As protein: CASNPPPGNNEQFF.

The genes are TRBV28 and TRBJ1-5; D remains ambiguous. V dropped 8 bases and J dropped 4 bases, with 12 bases sitting between them. The CDR3 spans 13 residues. Germline CDR1 and CDR2: MDHEN and SYDVKM. CDR3 DNA sequence: TGTGCCAGCCTAACAGTGGGGAATCAGCCCCAGCATTTT. This translates into CASLTVGNQPQHF.

This chain links TRBV6-5 with TRBJ2-7, with 10 bases identical to TRBD1. CDR3 length: 14 residues. Germline lookup yields CDR1 MNHEY and CDR2 SVGAGI. V was pared by 5 bases and J by 6 bases, with 7 bases of the junction left unmatched. This CDR3 is CASSPTRTGGEQYF. CDR3 bases: TGTGCCAGCAGTCCAACCCGGACAGGGGGCGAGCAGTACTTC.

This chain joins TRBV19 and TRBJ1-2, with D hard to call. The germline V and J ends were trimmed by 1 base and 4 bases, with 10 bases remaining between them. CDR3 size: 14 residues. CDR1 and CDR2 from the germline V gene are LNHDA and SQIVND (reference sequence). This CDR3 is CASSIGQDFYGYTF. The CDR3 nucleotides read TGTGCCAGTAGTATAGGTCAGGACTTCTATGGCTACACCTTC.

The gene calls are TRBV19 and TRBJ1-1; D gene ambiguous. The V end was cut by 2 bases, the J end by 3 bases, with 7 bases between. CDR1 and CDR2 (germline): LNHDA, SQIVND (reference sequence). This CDR3 contains 13 residues. The CDR3, as DNA: TGTGCCAGTAGTATAAGTGGGGACACTGAAGCTTTCTTT. Translating gives CASSISGDTEAFF.

The rearrangement uses TRBV6-5 and TRBJ1-4; possible D gene TRBD1, 5 bases. This CDR3 has 14 residues. Germline assignment: CDR1 MNHEY and CDR2 SVGAGI. V was pared by 0 bases and J by 8 bases, with 10 bases between. The CDR3 nucleotides are TGTGCCAGCAGTTACTCGGACATCGACGAAAAACTGTTTTTT. Its translation: CASSYSDIDEKLFF.

This clone was counted between two and nine times. This chain links TRBV19 with TRBJ1-5; D is uncertain. This CDR3 region has 13 residues. Trimming removed 7 bases at V and 2 bases at J, with 9 bases between. Germline V gene lookup returns CDR1 LNHDA and CDR2 SQIVND (reference sequence). CDR3 residues: CASTYGGNQPQHF. Written as DNA, the CDR3 is TGTGCCAGTACCTACGGGGGCAATCAGCCCCAGCATTTT.

The rearrangement links TRBV9 to TRBJ1-1, with a weak D call TRBD1 (6 bases). Trimming took off 0 bases at V and 10 bases at J, with 16 bases between the two ends. Germline CDR1 is SGDLS and CDR2 is YYNGEE. The CDR3 has 14 amino acids. The CDR3 is CASSVGAGATGAFF. In DNA, the CDR3 is TGTGCCAGCAGCGTAGGGGCAGGGGCCACGGGAGCTTTCTTT. The variable domain in full, with the rest retrieved from reference TRBV9 and TRBJ1-1, is DSGVTQTPKHLITATGQRVTLRCSPRSGDLSVYWYQQSLDQGLQFLIQYYNGEERAKGNILERFSAQQFPDLHSELNLSSLELGDSALYFCASSVGAGATGAFFGQGTRLTVV.